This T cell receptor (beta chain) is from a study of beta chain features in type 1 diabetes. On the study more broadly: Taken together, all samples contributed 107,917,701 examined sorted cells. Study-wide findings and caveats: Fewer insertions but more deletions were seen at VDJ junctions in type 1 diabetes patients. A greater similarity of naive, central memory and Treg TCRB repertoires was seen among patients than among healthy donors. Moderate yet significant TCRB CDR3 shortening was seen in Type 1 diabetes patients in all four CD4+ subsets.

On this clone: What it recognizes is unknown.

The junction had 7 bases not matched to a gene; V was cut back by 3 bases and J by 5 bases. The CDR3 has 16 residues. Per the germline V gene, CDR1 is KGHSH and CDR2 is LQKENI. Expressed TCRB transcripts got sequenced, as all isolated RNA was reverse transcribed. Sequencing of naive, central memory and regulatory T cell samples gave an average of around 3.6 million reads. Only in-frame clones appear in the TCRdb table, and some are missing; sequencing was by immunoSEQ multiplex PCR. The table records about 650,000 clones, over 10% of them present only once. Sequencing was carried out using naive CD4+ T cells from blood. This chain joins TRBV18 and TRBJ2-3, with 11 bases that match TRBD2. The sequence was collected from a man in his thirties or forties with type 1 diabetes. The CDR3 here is CASSPYSTSGEDTQYF. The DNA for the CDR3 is TGTGCCAGCTCACCGTACTCGACTAGCGGGGAAGATACGCAGTATTTT.